The 32 T cell receptor beta chains presented below share a single source sample, sequenced in a study of shared clonotypes between healthy human individuals. Sequencing was performed with immunoSEQ multiplex PCR; in TCRdb, only in-frame clones are kept and a portion is missing. The sample has approximately 1,500,000 clones, approximately 97% seen once. The sequenced sample was naive CD4+ T cells sorted from blood. Indicated subset: CD45RA+ positively selected. These TCRs come from a man aged 30-40 years in good health.

This chain joins TRBV6-1 and TRBJ1-2; tentative D call: TRBD1 (5 bases). Trimming shortened V by 3 bases and J by 4 bases, and 12 bases separated the two germline ends. CDR1 is MNHNS and CDR2 is SASEGT in the germline V gene. The CDR3 consists of 14 residues. CDR3 sequence reads: CASSDPTVTYGYTF. CDR3 bases: TGTGCCAGCAGTGACCCGACAGTAACCTATGGCTACACCTTC.

The table lists this clone with a count of one. The same CDR3 also results from other DNA sequences found in this sample. This chain links TRBV2 with TRBJ2-7; 8 positions agree with TRBD1. The CDR3 runs to 13 residues. The germline gives CDR1 SNHLY, CDR2 FYNNEI. With V trimmed by 6 bases and J by 2 bases, 3 bases remained unmatched. In nucleotides, the CDR3 is TGTGCCAGCAGAGGGACAGGCACCTACGAGCAGTACTTC. This encodes CASRGTGTYEQYF.

J is TRBJ2-2 and V is TRBV10-3; D call uncertain. The V end was cut by 9 bases, the J end by 6 bases, with 14 bases between. This CDR3 is 13 amino acids long. CDR1 is ENHRY, CDR2 SYGVKD, per germline. This chain's CDR3 is CAITSARAGELFF. The CDR3 DNA sequence: TGTGCCATTACTTCAGCCCGGGCCGGGGAGCTGTTTTTT.

The chain has TRBV29-1 and TRBJ2-3; D is ambiguous. Per the germline V gene, CDR1 is SQVTM and CDR2 is ANQGSEA. The CDR3 covers 13 residues. V was shortened by 2 bases and J by 0 bases, with 6 bases between the two germline ends. In DNA form, the CDR3 reads TGCAGCGTTGAAAAAACTAGCACAGATACGCAGTATTTT. It yields the protein CSVEKTSTDTQYF.

The chain combines TRBV9 with TRBJ2-6; D gene ambiguous. V lost 1 base to trimming and J lost 0 bases, with 14 bases between them. This CDR3 comprises 18 residues. Germline CDR1 is SGDLS and CDR2 is YYNGEE. CDR3 nucleotides: TGTGCCAGCAGCGTAACAGCTTCGTCCCTCTCTGGGGCCAACGTCCTGACTTTC. Translation gives CASSVTASSLSGANVLTF. The full variable domain, in which reference TRBV9 and TRBJ2-6 provide the parts outside the CDR3, is DSGVTQTPKHLITATGQRVTLRCSPRSGDLSVYWYQQSLDQGLQFLIQYYNGEERAKGNILERFSAQQFPDLHSELNLSSLELGDSALYFCASSVTASSLSGANVLTFGAGSRLTVL.

The CDR3 protein is CASRGTSLGELFF. CDR3 coding DNA: TGTGCCAGCAGAGGGACGTCGCTCGGGGAGCTGTTTTTT. This rearrangement joins TRBV11-2 to TRBJ2-2; possibly TRBD1 or TRBD2 for D (5 bases each). V lost 6 bases and J lost 7, with 12 bases in between. The CDR3 loop spans 13 amino acids. Germline lookup yields CDR1 SGHAT and CDR2 FQNNGV.

The chain carries TRBV6-9 and TRBJ2-6, with D unresolved. The CDR3 runs to 18 residues. V lost 5 bases and J 5 bases, leaving 22 bases between the germline ends. CDR1 and CDR2 from the germline V gene are MNHGY and SVAAGI. The CDR3 loop is CASSGWNLRQSRANVLTF. The CDR3, as DNA: TGTGCCAGCAGTGGTTGGAACTTACGACAAAGTCGGGCCAACGTCCTGACTTTC.

The gene calls are TRBV6-1 and TRBJ2-3; unclear D gene. The CDR3 has 12 residues. CDR1 is MNHNS, CDR2 SASEGT, per germline. Trimming left V 1 base short and J 6 bases short, with 5 bases between. CDR3 sequence reads: CASSEVRDTQYF. The CDR3 DNA is TGTGCCAGCAGTGAAGTGAGGGATACGCAGTATTTT.

The chain links TRBV9 to TRBJ2-7, with 7 bases lining up with TRBD2. CDR1 SGDLS and CDR2 YYNGEE come from the germline V gene. The CDR3 extends over 13 amino acids. V was pared by 0 bases and J by 7 bases, with 4 bases of the junction left unmatched. The CDR3 sequence is CASSVALAEEQYF. In DNA, the CDR3 is TGTGCCAGCAGCGTAGCTCTAGCGGAGGAGCAGTACTTC.

The chain joins TRBV9 to TRBJ2-3; possibly TRBD1 for D (6 bases). Trimming stripped 0 bases from V and 1 base from J, with 15 bases between. CDR1 is SGDLS and CDR2 is YYNGEE in the germline V gene. The CDR3 extends over 17 amino acids. This CDR3 is CASSVGVGAGGTDTQYF. The CDR3 DNA reads TGTGCCAGCAGCGTAGGGGTCGGGGCAGGGGGCACAGATACGCAGTATTTT.

The chain recombines TRBV6-1 with TRBJ2-7; D is ambiguous. The CDR3 has 15 amino acids. Germline V gene sequence: CDR1 MNHNS, CDR2 SASEGT. V lost 4 bases and J lost 3, with 16 bases in between. The CDR3 DNA is TGTGCCAGCAGTGTTTATAAAGGATCAAACTACGAGCAGTACTTC. It is translated as CASSVYKGSNYEQYF.

The V and J genes are TRBV6-5 and TRBJ2-4; the match to TRBD1 covers 8 bases. This CDR3 spans 15 amino acids. Germline CDR1 reads MNHEY; CDR2 reads SVGAGI. J gave up 1 base and V 6 bases, and 5 bases lay outside the gene matches. The CDR3 DNA follows: TGTGCCAGCAGCCCCCAGGGGGCTGCCAAAAACATTCAGTACTTC. It codes for CASSPQGAAKNIQYF.

This sequence joins TRBV28 and TRBJ1-2, with D maybe TRBD1 (6 bases). V was pared by 4 bases and J by 7 bases, with 13 bases between. The length of the CDR3 is 13 residues. CDR1 is MDHEN, CDR2 SYDVKM, per germline. The CDR3 is CASSYGGRGGYTF. CDR3 sequence (DNA): TGTGCCAGCAGTTACGGGGGGCGCGGTGGCTACACCTTC.

V gene TRBV7-9 combines with J gene TRBJ2-2; D tentatively reads TRBD1 or TRBD2 (5 bases each). Germline assignment: CDR1 SEHNR and CDR2 FQNEAQ (reference sequence). V was clipped by 3 bases and J by 4 bases, with 15 bases between them. The CDR3 runs to 16 residues. CDR3 residues: CASSFHSAGPTGELFF. The CDR3 DNA follows: TGTGCCAGCAGCTTTCATAGCGCAGGGCCCACCGGGGAGCTGTTTTTT.

CDR3: CASSLVVAGDYEQYF. CDR3 nucleotide sequence: TGCGCCAGCAGCTTGGTGGTTGCAGGTGATTACGAGCAGTACTTC. This rearrangement joins TRBV5-1 to TRBJ2-7; D unresolved. Per the germline V gene, CDR1 is SGHRS and CDR2 is YFSETQ. V lost 0 bases, J lost 4 bases, and 14 bases lay in between. The CDR3 loop spans 15 amino acids.

This chain links TRBV19 with TRBJ1-2; D not resolved. Germline V lookup: CDR1 LNHDA, CDR2 SQIVND (reference sequence). The V gene lost 3 bases and the J gene lost 4 bases, with 15 bases spanning the gap. This CDR3 has 15 amino acids. CDR3 DNA sequence: TGTGCCAGTAGTATCGAGAAGGGCATTATCTATGGCTACACCTTC. Protein product: CASSIEKGIIYGYTF.

The genes are TRBV18 and TRBJ2-2; weak D call: TRBD2 (5 bases). Germline values: CDR1 KGHSH, CDR2 LQKENI. Trimming removed 6 bases from V and 2 bases from J, with 10 bases in between. The CDR3 length is 14 residues. CDR3 coding DNA: TGTGCCAGCTCCGACTATACCAACACCGGGGAGCTGTTTTTT. Amino acids: CASSDYTNTGELFF.

The chain has TRBV27 and TRBJ2-1, with TRBD2 matching 13 bases. The CDR3 has 14 residues. The germline CDR1 and CDR2 sequences are MNHEY and SMNVEV (reference sequence). V was clipped by 8 bases and J by 8 bases; unmatched bases: 6. CDR3 amino acids: CASGLAGVSYEQFF. The CDR3 DNA sequence: TGTGCCAGCGGACTAGCGGGAGTGAGCTATGAGCAGTTCTTC.

The chain combines TRBV21-1 with TRBJ2-5; the DNA was not compared with TRBD1, the D call given in the table. TRBV21-1 is a pseudogene. This CDR3 is built from 15 residues. The CDR3 is CASSKNPRGLETQYF. The CDR3 coding sequence is TGTGCCAGCAGCAAAAACCCCAGGGGGTTGGAGACCCAGTACTTC.

To note about this clone: Distinct nucleotide sequences in the sample also encode this CDR3. The chain joins TRBV2 to TRBJ2-1, with D unresolved. There are 10 residues in the CDR3. V lost 3 bases and J 8 bases, leaving 2 bases between the germline ends. In germline, CDR1 is SNHLY, CDR2 FYNNEI. The chain's CDR3 is CASSDYEQFF. The CDR3 nucleotides are TGTGCCAGCAGTGATTATGAGCAGTTCTTC.

V is TRBV29-1 and J is TRBJ2-7; D ambiguous. This CDR3 is 12 amino acids long. CDR1 SQVTM and CDR2 ANQGSEA come from the germline V gene. Between the trimmed V and J ends, which lost 7 bases and 2 bases, there was a span of 12 bases. CDR3 DNA sequence: TGCAGCGGGGCGGTGGGGACCTACGAGCAGTACTTC. It is translated as CSGAVGTYEQYF.

This chain joins TRBV12-2 and TRBJ2-1; the DNA was not used to check the table's D call, TRBD2. TRBV12-2 is marked as a pseudogene. This CDR3 has 16 amino acids. Here the CDR3 DNA reads TGTGCAAGTCGCCCAGAACTAGGTCTCAGGTACAATGAGCAGTTCTTC. Residues: CASRPELGLRYNEQFF.

The gene calls are TRBV5-4 and TRBJ2-1; D may be TRBD1 or TRBD2 (5 bases each). Trimming stripped 4 bases from V and 1 base from J, with 12 bases between. This CDR3 contains 15 residues. Germline-derived CDR1 and CDR2 are SGHNT and YYREEE (reference sequence). This chain's CDR3 is CASSPRGPSYNEQFF. The DNA of the CDR3 is TGTGCCAGCAGCCCACGGGGACCTTCCTACAATGAGCAGTTCTTC.

V usage is TRBV5-6 and J usage is TRBJ1-2, with a tentative D call TRBD1 (5 bases). Trimming left V 0 bases short and J 5 bases short, with 14 bases between. CDR3 length: 15 amino acids. Per germline, CDR1 SGHDT and CDR2 YYEEEE. CDR3: CASSLGQPEWYGYTF. The CDR3 bases are TGTGCCAGCAGCTTGGGACAGCCCGAATGGTATGGCTACACCTTC.

This chain uses TRBV14 with TRBJ2-5, with 9 bases matching TRBD1. With 5 bases clipped from V and 0 bases from J, the junction kept 7 bases outside the gene matches. This CDR3 has 16 amino acids. The germline gives CDR1 SGHDN, CDR2 FVKESK. CDR3 DNA: TGTGCCAGCAGCGCCGGGACAGGGATTTACCAAGAGACCCAGTACTTC. Protein: CASSAGTGIYQETQYF.

CDR3: CASRELAGRQYF. The CDR3 nucleotides are TGTGCCAGCAGGGAACTAGCGGGCAGGCAGTACTTC. This chain uses TRBV6-1 with TRBJ2-7, with 9 bases matching TRBD2. This CDR3 region has 12 residues. Trimming took 6 bases from V and 9 from J; bases not matched to a gene: 6. The V gene's germline CDR1 is MNHNS and CDR2 SASEGT.

The chain links TRBV20-1 to TRBJ2-1; no reliable D call. Germline lookup yields CDR1 DFQATT and CDR2 SNEGSKA (reference sequence). Trimming removed 3 bases from V and 10 bases from J, with 7 bases in between. The CDR3 spans 10 residues. The CDR3 DNA sequence: TGCAGTGCTAGTTTCTTGGAGCAGTTCTTC. Translated, it gives CSASFLEQFF.

The chain uses TRBV19 and TRBJ2-1; 7 bases align to TRBD1. This CDR3 spans 16 amino acids. Germline V gene lookup returns CDR1 LNHDA and CDR2 SQIVND (reference sequence). The V segment lost 4 bases and the J segment 6 bases; nucleotides outside the gene matches: 12. The CDR3 DNA sequence: TGTGCCAGTAGTAGAGGAAGACAGGGACCCATCAATGAGCAGTTCTTC. Protein: CASSRGRQGPINEQFF. The variable domain in full, completed from reference TRBV19 and TRBJ2-1, reads DGGITQSPKYLFRKEGQNVTLSCEQNLNHDAMYWYRQDPGQGLRLIYYSQIVNDFQKGDIAEGYSVSREKKESFPLTVTSAQKNPTAFYLCASSRGRQGPINEQFFGPGTRLTVL.

This chain connects TRBV5-4 to TRBJ1-2, with D possibly being TRBD1 (5 bases). V was shortened by 3 bases and J by 8 bases, with 26 bases between the two germline ends. In germline, CDR1 is SGHNT, CDR2 YYREEE (reference sequence). CDR3 size: 17 residues. The DNA for the CDR3 is TGTGCCAGCAGCTGGGGTAGAGGGGTTAACACGGCCGACGGCTACACCTTC. It is translated as CASSWGRGVNTADGYTF.

The chain joins TRBV7-3 to TRBJ2-7, with a possible D match to TRBD2 (5 bases). This CDR3 has 15 amino acids. V was trimmed by 5 bases and J by 0 bases, leaving 14 bases between them. Germline V gene data show CDR1 as SGHTA and CDR2 as FQGTGA. The CDR3 nucleotides are TGTGCCAGCAGCACAGACCCGGGAAGCTCCTACGAGCAGTACTTC. Its protein is CASSTDPGSSYEQYF.

This chain connects TRBV5-1 to TRBJ2-1; TRBD2 agrees at 8 bases. The CDR3 consists of 15 residues. J lost 0 bases, V lost 3 bases, and 2 bases had no gene match. Looked up from germline, CDR1 is SGHRS and CDR2 is YFSETQ. The CDR3 loop is CASSYSGASYNEQFF. Here the CDR3 DNA reads TGCGCCAGCAGCTATAGCGGGGCCTCCTACAATGAGCAGTTCTTC.

This rearrangement joins TRBV11-3 to TRBJ1-2; perhaps TRBD1 as D (6 bases). V was shortened by 0 bases and J by 4 bases, with 12 bases between the two germline ends. Germline CDR1 and CDR2: SGHNT and YENEEA. The CDR3 has 15 amino acids. This chain's CDR3 is CASSLDRTEPYGYTF. The CDR3 DNA reads as TGTGCCAGCAGCTTAGACCGGACAGAACCCTATGGCTACACCTTC.